The 15 T cell receptor beta chains reported below all come from one sample, sequenced in a study. TCRdb passed the RT-PCR reads through MiXCR, listing each CDR3 protein once. The sample lists thousands of distinct CDR3 sequences, approximately 93% occurring once. Source material: memory CD4+ T cells from blood. These receptors all come from a female donor in good health, serving as a healthy control.

Concerning this clonotype itself: In a library made to pick up alpha chains, this beta chain is a stray read with a size that means little. The rearrangement links TRBV29-1 to TRBJ2-7, with 12 bases aligning to TRBD2. The CDR3 totals 14 residues. CDR1 is SQVTM and CDR2 is ANQGSEA in the germline V gene. Trimming took 2 bases from V and 9 from J; bases not matched to a gene: 8. Here the CDR3 reads CSVEMTSGSSVQYF. The CDR3 DNA is TGCAGCGTTGAAATGACTAGCGGGAGTAGTGTGCAGTACTTC.

This clonotype came up a few times. This beta chain turned up in a library designed for alpha chains; as an off-target read, its abundance says little. The chain combines TRBV20-1 with TRBJ2-3, with 11 positions matching TRBD2. V trimming: 4 bases; J trimming: 6 bases; junction bases outside the gene matches: 3. The CDR3 contains 13 residues. CDR1 is DFQATT and CDR2 is SNEGSKA in the germline V gene (reference sequence). The CDR3, as DNA: TGCAGTGCTATGACTAGCGGGACGGATACGCAGTATTTT. Protein sequence: CSAMTSGTDTQYF.

Remarks on this clonotype: The library was designed around alpha chains, so this beta chain is a stray read whose abundance carries little weight. This chain joins TRBV7-2 and TRBJ1-5; 10 nucleotides align to TRBD1. CDR3 length: 15 residues. Trimming at V came to 5 bases and at J to 6 bases, leaving 7 bases not matched to a gene. From germline, CDR1 is SGHTA and CDR2 FQGNSA. Here the CDR3 DNA reads TGTGCCAGCAGCCCGGGACAGGGGAGGGGTCAGCCCCAGCATTTT. This encodes CASSPGQGRGQPQHF.

This clonotype has a handful of counts. This beta chain came through as a stray read in a library set up for alpha chains, and its size says little. The J gene is TRBJ2-4, the V gene TRBV29-1; D is perhaps TRBD1 (5 bases). Germline CDR1 is SQVTM and CDR2 is ANQGSEA. CDR3 size: 12 residues. Trimming shortened V by 4 bases and J by 3 bases, and 7 bases separated the two germline ends. The CDR3 DNA sequence: TGCAGCGTTGTCAGGGACAAAAACATTCAGTACTTC. It yields the protein CSVVRDKNIQYF.

This clonotype was seen a single time. Since it is a stray read in a library aimed at alpha chains, this beta chain has a size that is not meaningful. The genes are TRBV13 and TRBJ1-2; 11 nucleotides agree with TRBD1. The CDR3 is made up of 14 amino acids. Looked up from germline, CDR1 is PRHDT and CDR2 is FYEKMQ (reference sequence). The V gene end was trimmed by 5 bases and the J gene end by 7 bases; junction bases not matched to a gene: 6. Here the CDR3 DNA reads TGTGCCAGCAGCGCGGACAGGGGGCTTCTTGGCTACACCTTC. Amino acids: CASSADRGLLGYTF.

Concerning this clonotype itself: This beta chain is a stray sequence in a library constructed for alpha chains; its clone size is not meaningful. This chain links TRBV7-3 with TRBJ1-1, with D unclear. The CDR3 length is 14 residues. CDR1 is SGHTA, CDR2 FQGTGA, per germline. The V end was cut by 0 bases, the J end by 4 bases, with 9 bases between. The CDR3 region is CASSLTGELTEAFF. As DNA, the CDR3 is TGTGCCAGCAGCTTAACCGGGGAACTCACTGAAGCTTTCTTT.

Of note for this clonotype: This beta chain represents an off-target read in a library built for alpha chains; its size is of limited meaning. The chain combines TRBV20-1 with TRBJ1-2; no clear D gene. Trimming pared 0 bases from V and 2 bases from J, leaving 13 bases between. Germline-derived CDR1 and CDR2 are DFQATT and SNEGSKA (reference sequence). CDR3 length: 15 residues. DNA for the CDR3: TGCAGTGCTAGAGATTACACCCTCTTAAACTATGGCTACACCTTC. Its translation: CSARDYTLLNYGYTF.

In regard to this clonotype: Within a library made for alpha chains, this beta chain is off target, and its count is uninformative. The CDR3, as DNA: TGTGCCAGCAGAGGTATCGACCGGACCTACGAGCAGTACTTC. Protein sequence: CASRGIDRTYEQYF. The J gene is TRBJ2-7, the V gene TRBV27; D is unresolved. Per germline, CDR1 MNHEY and CDR2 SMNVEV (reference sequence). The CDR3 runs to 14 residues. Trimming shortened V by 6 bases and J by 2 bases, and 14 bases separated the two germline ends.

As to this clonotype: This beta chain appears as a stray read in a library generated for alpha chains; its size is not informative. The V and J genes are TRBV7-6 and TRBJ1-4; no firm D call. The germline gives CDR1 SGHVS, CDR2 FNYEAQ. The V end was cut by 1 base, the J end by 4 bases, with 7 bases between. The CDR3 spans 14 residues. For the CDR3, the DNA is TGTGCCAGCAGCTTAGAAGGGTTTAATGAAAAACTGTTTTTT. This encodes CASSLEGFNEKLFF.

A few counts support this clonotype. This beta chain turned up in a library designed for alpha chains; as an off-target read, its abundance says little. The chain joins TRBV20-1 to TRBJ2-5; 8 nucleotides line up with TRBD2. CDR1 and CDR2 from the germline V gene are DFQATT and SNEGSKA (reference sequence). This CDR3 is 15 amino acids long. Germline trimming cut 0 bases from V and 4 bases from J; bases unmatched to any gene: 7. The CDR3 region is CSARDGDRGGETQYF. For the CDR3, the DNA is TGCAGTGCTAGAGATGGTGATCGGGGGGGAGAGACCCAGTACTTC.

In its sample, this clonotype was seen once. This beta chain slipped into a library made for alpha chains as a stray read, so its size is not meaningful. CDR3 nucleotides: TGTGCCAGCAGCCCGTCCGGGGGGGCTTACTACAATGAGCAGTTCTTC. Translated, it gives CASSPSGGAYYNEQFF. The chain links TRBV11-2 to TRBJ2-1; 8 bases line up with TRBD2. CDR1 is SGHAT, CDR2 FQNNGV, per germline. The CDR3 consists of 16 residues. V dropped 5 bases and J dropped 3; count of bases not matched to a gene: 9.

To note about this clonotype: This beta chain turned up in a library designed for alpha chains; as an off-target read, its abundance says little. V and J are TRBV20-1 and TRBJ2-1, with TRBD2 matching over 12 bases. Per the germline V gene, CDR1 is DFQATT and CDR2 is SNEGSKA (reference sequence). Trimming at V came to 3 bases and at J to 4 bases, leaving 7 bases not matched to a gene. CDR3 length: 16 residues. CDR3 loop: CSASAGLAGRYNEQFF. The DNA for the CDR3 is TGCAGTGCTAGCGCCGGACTAGCGGGGAGGTACAATGAGCAGTTCTTC.

In the case of this clonotype: This beta chain is an unintended read in a library built for alpha chains; its size means little. V and J are TRBV20-1 and TRBJ2-1, with D perhaps matching TRBD2 (7 bases). V lost 0 bases and J 0 bases, leaving 12 bases between the germline ends. Germline lookup yields CDR1 DFQATT and CDR2 SNEGSKA (reference sequence). CDR3 size: 16 residues. The CDR3 spells CSARDQGGDSYNEQFF. The CDR3 coding sequence is TGCAGTGCTAGAGATCAAGGGGGGGACTCCTACAATGAGCAGTTCTTC.

Regarding this clonotype: In a library made to pick up alpha chains, this beta chain is a stray read with a size that means little. The rearrangement uses TRBV5-1 and TRBJ2-2, with D perhaps matching TRBD1 or TRBD2 (6 bases each). The CDR3 sequence is 14 residues long. V shed 8 bases and J shed 7 bases, with 18 bases lying between them. Germline assignment: CDR1 SGHRS and CDR2 YFSETQ. CDR3 nucleotides: TGCGCCAGGCGGCTGGAGGGGGTCCGCGGGGAGCTGTTTTTT. The encoded protein is CARRLEGVRGELFF.

In regard to this clonotype: This beta chain lies outside the target of a library built for alpha chains; its clone size means little. The chain combines TRBV11-1 with TRBJ2-3; 12 positions agree with TRBD2. This CDR3 has 17 amino acids. The trim removed 5 bases at V and 1 base at J, leaving 7 bases unmatched. Germline V gives CDR1 SGHAT, CDR2 FQDESV (reference sequence). The CDR3 here is CASSPGTSGLGTDTQYF. CDR3 DNA sequence: TGTGCCAGCAGCCCTGGGACTAGCGGGCTTGGCACAGATACGCAGTATTTT.